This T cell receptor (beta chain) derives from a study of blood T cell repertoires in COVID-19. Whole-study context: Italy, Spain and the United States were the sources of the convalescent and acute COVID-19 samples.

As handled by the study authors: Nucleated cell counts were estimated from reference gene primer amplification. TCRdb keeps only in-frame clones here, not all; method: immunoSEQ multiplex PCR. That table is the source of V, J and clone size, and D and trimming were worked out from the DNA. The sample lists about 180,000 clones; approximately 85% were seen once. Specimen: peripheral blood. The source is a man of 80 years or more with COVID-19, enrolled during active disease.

The CDR3 DNA sequence: TGTGCCAGCAGCTCCCGACAGCCCAAAGCTTTCTTT. It encodes CASSSRQPKAFF. The rearrangement joins TRBV28 to TRBJ1-1; tentative D call: TRBD1 (5 bases). CDR1 MDHEN and CDR2 SYDVKM come from the germline V gene. This CDR3 has 12 amino acids. Deletions cut 6 bases from V and 9 bases from J, with 14 bases between.